This TCR beta chain was identified in a study of cytomegalovirus exposure and HLA in healthy donors. Assay: immunoSEQ multiplex PCR; the TCRdb copy retains only in-frame clones and omits some. This table holds 120,000 to 150,000 clones, 70% to 90% found once. While the first cohort had around 700 subjects, the donors belonged to the separate validation cohort of roughly 130 subjects. In regard to this clone: Its antigen is unidentified.

Study-wide results and caveats: Cytomegalovirus association was listed for 164 TCR beta chains.

Sequenced sample: PBMCs. The sequence was collected from a man aged 18 to 29 in good health and CMV-seronegative.

The CDR3 DNA sequence: TGTGCCAGCAGCACTAGGACTGGGAGCGGGAGACCCGAAGAGACCCAGTACTTC. The encoded protein is CASSTRTGSGRPEETQYF. The chain is built from TRBV7-8 and TRBJ2-5; 8 positions agree with TRBD2. Losses at the gene ends were 5 bases for V and 3 bases for J; bases not matched to a gene: 17. The CDR3 extends over 18 amino acids. Germline V gene data show CDR1 as SGHVS and CDR2 as FQNEAQ. The variable domain in full, with the rest retrieved from reference TRBV7-8 and TRBJ2-5, is GAGVSQSPRYKVAKRGQDVALRCDPISGHVSLFWYQQALGQGPEFLTYFQNEAQLDKSGLPSDRFFAERPEGSVSTLKIQRTQQEDSAVYLCASSTRTGSGRPEETQYFGPGTRLLVL.